The rows below give T cell receptor beta chains drawn from one sample of a study of radiotherapy plus CTLA-4 blockade in lung cancer. Clones were sequenced by immunoSEQ multiplex PCR, and TCRdb holds only the in-frame ones, with some missing. This table holds about 110,000 clones, more than 65% found once. The source material was peripheral blood, sampled from a patient treated with radiotherapy plus ipilimumab. Source of these receptors: a human donor with non-small cell lung cancer that progressed on radiotherapy plus ipilimumab. Some clones in this sample may be carry-over from other donors' samples. Both conserved end residues are trimmed from each CDR3. The size entry is marked missing in some rows and otherwise reads once, few, many or a size class.

V gene: TRBV7-2
clone size: .
CDR3 protein: ASSRLAPTDTQY

V gene: TRBV5-1
clone size: few
CDR3 protein: ASSLGLAGGSTDTQY

V gene: TRBV5-4
clone size: .
CDR3 protein: ASSLVGGAGNTIY

V gene: TRBV29-1
clone size: .
CDR3 protein: SVSTGFPGAEAF

V gene: TRBV21-1
clone size: few
CDR3 protein: ASSKRREDSSGNTIY

V gene: TRBV5-1
clone size: .
CDR3 protein: ASSLGLAASGELF

V gene: TRBV7-2
clone size: .
CDR3 protein: ASSLGSGTSVRETQY

V gene: TRBV6-5
clone size: .
CDR3 protein: ASSYRVTGGRTEAF

V gene: TRBV27
clone size: .
CDR3 protein: ASSLQGRSRQPQH

V gene: TRBV11-2
clone size: .
CDR3 protein: ASSLGQLREKLF

V gene: TRBV9
clone size: once
CDR3 protein: ASSVGGSPAYNEQF

V gene: TRBV5-4
clone size: .
CDR3 protein: ASSADRGLSGTDTQY

V gene: TRBV6-5
clone size: once
CDR3 protein: ASSYSDLRDYGYT

V gene: TRBV19
clone size: few
CDR3 protein: ASSMEVTDTQY

V gene: TRBV6-5
clone size: .
CDR3 protein: ASLGHTGNTIY

V gene: TRBV14
clone size: .
CDR3 protein: ASSQARGLLYEQY

V gene: TRBV15
clone size: .
CDR3 protein: ATTPSGPGGRSGANVLT

V gene: TRBV6-5
clone size: .
CDR3 protein: ASSWDGYSTNYGYT

V gene: TRBV4-2
clone size: once
CDR3 protein: ASSQGITVYEQY

V gene: TRBV18
clone size: .
CDR3 protein: ASSPDRVAPLH

V gene: TRBV28
clone size: .
CDR3 protein: ASSSTDRGRYEQY

V gene: TRBV9
clone size: once
CDR3 protein: ASSGGNNQPQH

V gene: TRBV2
clone size: .
CDR3 protein: ASIQGGGWDTEAF

V gene: TRBV7-8
clone size: .
CDR3 protein: ASSSDRGYEQY

V gene: TRBV18
clone size: .
CDR3 protein: ASSPSGGLRDYGYT

V gene: TRBV28
clone size: once
CDR3 protein: ASEVGGTNTGELF

V gene: TRBV19
clone size: .
CDR3 protein: ASSPFRADYGGYT

V gene: TRBV5-1
clone size: .
CDR3 protein: ASSDPGTGDTEAF

V gene: TRBV10-3
clone size: .
CDR3 protein: AIRRQDGYT

V gene: TRBV7-9
clone size: .
CDR3 protein: ASSSPTGANVLT

V gene: TRBV7-3
clone size: .
CDR3 protein: ASSSNLGTEAF

V gene: TRBV4-3
clone size: .
CDR3 protein: ASSQAAGGYNEQF

V gene: TRBV19
clone size: once
CDR3 protein: ASRGRSQPQH

V gene: TRBV6-1
clone size: few
CDR3 protein: ASSERAGGGRNIQY